A single sample is the source of the 10 T cell receptor beta chains below, sequenced in a study of T cells in Graves' hyperthyroidism and ophthalmopathy (dated by TCRdb to between 2018 and 2021). Libraries were constructed by multiplex PCR. Instrument on record: Illumina HiSeq 2000. Amplification of TCR beta CDR3 regions was carried out from RNA transcripts. The first round of RT-PCR for the TCR CDR3 was performed with the HTBI primer set and the Qiagen OneStep RT-PCR kit. The public reads were run again by TCRdb, first through fastp at Q25 and then through MiXCR, and only productive beta chains were kept. Duplicate CDR3 protein sequences are folded into a single record with the most common DNA and genes. The sample table contains about 700,000 distinct CDR3 sequences; only one count was recorded for just under 45% of them. The ten largest account for about 7% of the sample. Sequencing was done on a sample of peripheral blood or thyroid tissue (not recorded which). These receptors were collected from an adult man with Graves' disease, either hyperthyroidism or ophthalmopathy (not recorded which).

The chain has TRBV7-2 and TRBJ2-2; TRBD2 matches 8 bases. The CDR3 is 14 amino acids. CDR1 and CDR2 from the germline V gene are SGHTA and FQGNSA. V was pared by 5 bases and J by 6 bases, with 5 bases of the junction left unmatched. This CDR3 reads CASSPGLGAGELFF. DNA of the CDR3: TGTGCCAGCAGCCCGGGACTAGGCGCCGGGGAGCTGTTTTTT.

This clonotype appeared a few times. The chain carries TRBV9 and TRBJ1-1, with 7 bases that match TRBD1. The J segment lost 3 bases and the V segment lost 3 bases, leaving 5 bases of the junction unmatched. The CDR3 sequence is 14 residues long. The germline V gene has CDR1 SGDLS and CDR2 YYNGEE. CDR3 sequence (DNA): TGTGCCAGCAGCGAACAGGGGTTTGACACTGAAGCTTTCTTT. It codes for CASSEQGFDTEAFF.

The CDR3 DNA sequence: TGCAGTTCCGGGACAGGGGCTTTGCACGAGCAGTACTTC. It encodes CSSGTGALHEQYF. The chain links TRBV20-1 to TRBJ2-7, with 10 nucleotides matching TRBD1. In germline, CDR1 is DFQATT, CDR2 SNEGSKA (reference sequence). Germline trimming cut 8 bases from V and 5 bases from J; bases unmatched to any gene: 9. CDR3 length: 13 amino acids.

This chain uses TRBV29-1 with TRBJ2-2, with D unresolved. Germline CDR1 SQVTM, CDR2 ANQGSEA. V dropped 6 bases and J dropped 2 bases, with 10 bases sitting between them. The length of the CDR3 is 13 residues. CDR3 in amino acids: CSVGSGNTGELFF. Written as DNA, the CDR3 is TGCAGCGTGGGGTCTGGAAACACCGGGGAGCTGTTTTTT.

This chain uses TRBV30 with TRBJ1-5, with 7 nucleotides matching TRBD1. This CDR3 has 14 residues. Germline V gene lookup returns CDR1 GTSNPN and CDR2 SVGIG (reference sequence). Trimming removed 3 bases from V and 5 bases from J; junction bases left unmatched: 7. As DNA, the CDR3 is TGTGCCTGGAGCGCTACAGGGGCCCATCAGCCCCAGCATTTT. This encodes CAWSATGAHQPQHF.

As to this clonotype: The junction does not match germline at one end; this may be a read error. For the CDR3, the DNA is TGCGCCACGGGCAGGGCCTTGCAAGAGACCCAGTACTTC. It encodes CATGRALQETQYF. The chain joins TRBV7-3 to TRBJ2-5; D possibly corresponds to TRBD1 (5 bases). From germline, CDR1 is SGHTA and CDR2 FQGTGA. This CDR3 comprises 13 residues.

This chain joins TRBV11-2 and TRBJ2-7; 9 bases map to TRBD2. This CDR3 has 18 amino acids. CDR1 SGHAT and CDR2 FQNNGV come from the germline V gene. V shed 2 bases, J shed 2 bases, and the junction held 13 bases outside the gene matches. CDR3 sequence (DNA): TGTGCCAGCAGCTTACCTCCTGAAGGCCTAGCGGGGCCCTACGAGCAGTACTTC. This translates into CASSLPPEGLAGPYEQYF.

This clonotype was seen ten or more times. The CDR3: CASSSTGAGPSNQPQHF. The DNA of the CDR3 is TGTGCCAGCAGCTCGACAGGAGCGGGGCCGAGCAATCAGCCCCAGCATTTT. The chain has TRBV7-8 and TRBJ1-5, with D perhaps TRBD1 (6 bases). CDR1 and CDR2 (germline): SGHVS, FQNEAQ. This CDR3 contains 17 residues. Trimming shortened V by 4 bases and J by 1 base, and 17 bases separated the two germline ends.

This clonotype was observed at least ten times. The rearrangement uses TRBV29-1 and TRBJ2-7, with D perhaps matching TRBD1 or TRBD2 (5 bases each). The length of the CDR3 is 13 residues. The ends were cut back, 3 bases at V and 1 base at J, with 10 bases in the middle. Germline loops: CDR1 SQVTM, CDR2 ANQGSEA. The CDR3 nucleotides are TGCAGCGTTGAGGGACCCGGATCCTACGAGCAGTACTTC. It encodes CSVEGPGSYEQYF.

The chain recombines TRBV7-3 with TRBJ1-6; 7 nucleotides line up with TRBD1. CDR1 and CDR2 (germline): SGHTA, FQGTGA. The CDR3 is 12 residues long. V trimming: 5 bases; J trimming: 8 bases; junction bases outside the gene matches: 0. CDR3 loop: CASSTGDSPLHF. The CDR3 DNA reads TGTGCCAGCAGCACAGGGGATTCACCCCTCCACTTT.